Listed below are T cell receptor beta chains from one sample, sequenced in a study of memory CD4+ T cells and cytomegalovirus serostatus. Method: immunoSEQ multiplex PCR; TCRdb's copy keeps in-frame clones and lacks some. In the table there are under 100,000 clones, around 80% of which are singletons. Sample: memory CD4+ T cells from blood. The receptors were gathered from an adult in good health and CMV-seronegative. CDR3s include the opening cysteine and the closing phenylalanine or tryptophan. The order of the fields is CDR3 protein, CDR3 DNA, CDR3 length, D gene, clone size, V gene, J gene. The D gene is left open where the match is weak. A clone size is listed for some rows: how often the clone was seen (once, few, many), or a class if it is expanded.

CASSSPGQGTGQPQHF	TGTGCCAGCAGTTCTCCGGGACAGGGGACTGGGCAGCCCCAGCATTTT	16	TRBD1	NA	TRBV28	TRBJ1-5
CASVDRGPGYTF	TGTGCCAGTGTGGACAGGGGGCCTGGCTACACCTTC	12	TRBD1	NA	TRBV19	TRBJ1-2
CASSDRGMSEKLFF	TGTGCCAGTAGCGACAGGGGAATGAGCGAAAAACTGTTTTTT	14	TRBD1	NA	TRBV19	TRBJ1-4
CASSPPTGANVLTF	TGTGCCAGCAGCCCCCCGACTGGGGCCAACGTCCTGACTTTC	14	NA	NA	TRBV9	TRBJ2-6
CASSIIQGGEAFF	TGTGCCAGCAGTATAATACAGGGGGGAGAAGCTTTCTTT	13	TRBD1	NA	TRBV28	TRBJ1-1
CASNPRDRATDTQYF	TGTGCCAGCAACCCCCGGGACAGGGCCACAGATACGCAGTATTTT	15	TRBD1	once	TRBV7-9	TRBJ2-3
CASRGVGSTQGRLWYGYTF	TGCGCCAGCAGGGGAGTGGGATCGACCCAGGGGCGCCTTTGGTATGGCTACACCTTC	19	NA	NA	TRBV5-1	TRBJ1-2
CASSSSRGTNEKLFF	TGCGCCAGCAGCTCTTCGCGGGGGACCAATGAAAAACTGTTTTTT	15	NA	NA	TRBV5-1	TRBJ1-4
CASSERPPQAFF	TGTGCCAGCAGTGAACGTCCGCCCCAAGCTTTCTTT	12	NA	few	TRBV2	TRBJ1-1
CASSLASYNEQFF	TGTGCCAGCAGCTTAGCCTCCTACAATGAGCAGTTCTTC	13	NA	NA	TRBV11-2	TRBJ2-1
CASSGQGSEKLFF	TGCGCCAGCAGTGGGCAGGGGAGTGAAAAACTGTTTTTT	13	NA	NA	TRBV10-2	TRBJ1-4
CASSLTSGSTNIQYF	TGTGCCAGCAGCTTAACGTCAGGGTCCACAAACATTCAGTACTTC	15	NA	few	TRBV7-3	TRBJ2-4
CASSGAGGSYNEQFF	TGCGCCAGCAGTGGGGCGGGGGGGTCCTACAATGAGCAGTTCTTC	15	TRBD2	NA	TRBV10-1	TRBJ2-1
CASSLGEGDSNQPQHF	TGCGCCAGCAGCTTGGGGGAGGGAGATAGCAATCAGCCCCAGCATTTT	16	NA	NA	TRBV5-1	TRBJ1-5
CATSTQGDTEAFF	TGTGCCACCAGCACCCAGGGAGACACTGAAGCTTTCTTT	13	NA	few	TRBV15	TRBJ1-1
CASSEISHGEAFF	TGTGCCAGCAGTGAAATTTCCCACGGTGAAGCTTTCTTT	13	NA	NA	TRBV2	TRBJ1-1
CAWGGQGDYGYTF	TGTGCCTGGGGTGGGCAGGGGGACTATGGCTACACCTTC	13	TRBD1	once	TRBV30	TRBJ1-2
CASSQGGGPTAFF	TGTGCCAGCAGCCAAGGGGGGGGCCCGACGGCTTTCTTT	13	NA	NA	TRBV14	TRBJ1-1
CASSFSGGSYEQYF	TGCGCCAGCAGCTTCTCCGGGGGCTCCTACGAGCAGTACTTC	14	NA	NA	TRBV5-1	TRBJ2-7
CASSRDANYGYTF	TGTGCCAGCAGCCGGGACGCTAACTATGGCTACACCTTC	13	NA	few	TRBV7-9	TRBJ1-2
CASSTRGRGNEKLFF	TGTGCCAGCAGCACCAGGGGGCGGGGTAATGAAAAACTGTTTTTT	15	TRBD1	NA	TRBV9	TRBJ1-4
CASSPSSGGQPQHF	TGTGCCAGCAGTCCCTCATCAGGCGGTCAGCCCCAGCATTTT	14	NA	once	TRBV28	TRBJ1-5
CASSQWGRSSMADTQYF	TGCGCCAGCAGCCAATGGGGGCGCAGCTCAATGGCAGATACGCAGTATTTT	17	NA	NA	TRBV4-1	TRBJ2-3
CASSLGVLAGSQETQYF	TGTGCCAGCAGCTTAGGGGTCCTAGCGGGGTCACAAGAGACCCAGTACTTC	17	TRBD2	NA	TRBV11-2	TRBJ2-5